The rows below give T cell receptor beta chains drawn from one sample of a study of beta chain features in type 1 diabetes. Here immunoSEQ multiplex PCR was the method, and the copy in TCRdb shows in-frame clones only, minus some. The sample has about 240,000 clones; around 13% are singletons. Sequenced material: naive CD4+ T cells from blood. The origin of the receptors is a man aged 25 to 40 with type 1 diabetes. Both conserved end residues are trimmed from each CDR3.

ASSPFLGEANTEAF | TRBV5-1
ASSLGGQGNTEAF | TRBV7-2
ASSMGDRGSEQF | TRBV19
ASRDGVAGGPDTQY | TRBV5-4
ASSDQPGQGTEAF | TRBV2
ASSRTGTANTGELF | TRBV19
ASSSRGSGRTYEQY | TRBV7-9
ASSSGGTDNYGYT | TRBV5-4
ASSNRGQDGYT | TRBV19
ASSSSAEAF | TRBV7-9
ASKQGTGANVLT | TRBV6-1
ASSLGGLAGRRGHEQF | TRBV5-4
AWSPLASYNEQF | TRBV30
SVGKGQGAEGYT | TRBV29-1
ASSLDHTSTDTQY | TRBV13
ASSPRAGNTIY | TRBV9
ASSRRANDNEQF | TRBV7-7
ASSNTGAHIQY | TRBV19
ASREGSEQY | TRBV6-1
ASSDRGTGNSPQH | TRBV4-1
ATSRDPGTSGTETQY | TRBV15
ASSLPTGGVGTDTQY | TRBV11-2
ASSLAEGGGGYT | TRBV7-9
ASSRSPGDQETQY | TRBV5-1
ASSEQREVTYEQY | TRBV2
ASSERGSGTNEQY | TRBV6-1
ACPRGAGGVNGYT | TRBV30
AWTRGLAGAGEQF | TRBV30
ASRRSVTGGYT | TRBV11-2
AWSVRRQGYQPQH | TRBV30
AIKKRLAGEGEQF | TRBV19
AWRTGGHTEAF | TRBV30
ASSLAPTGTEFLTT | TRBV5-1
ASSSPGQNYEQY | TRBV6-6
ASSIAGAF | TRBV23-1
ASSLVPGYGYT | TRBV5-1
ASSQVRQGGIYLDEKLF | TRBV4-2
ASSKLYEQY | TRBV14
ASSPEVSGRVKEQF | TRBV5-1
ASSLDTRTNYGYT | TRBV11-2
ASSPGQGNTYGYT | TRBV7-2
ASSPALPNYEQY | TRBV18
ASGGRGMSYNEQF | TRBV7-9
ASRRDRGHEQY | TRBV23-1
ASRRQGSGNTEAF | TRBV19
ASSRAGLSTDTQY | TRBV6-5
ASSGRDRGIRDEQF | TRBV6-1
ASRILPEETQY | TRBV7-9
ASSSGQPSGNTIY | TRBV28
AWSPVAGSYNEQF | TRBV30
SVRLAGGNTGELF | TRBV29-1
ASSHPGRGQGQPQH | TRBV4-1
ATSKPGQGRETQY | TRBV15
ATSRGQLNQPQH | TRBV15